This T cell receptor (beta chain) was sequenced in a study of OX40 agonist ivuxolimab in advanced cancers. Study-wide context: Subjects had a mean age of around 60 years, with a range of roughly 20 to 79; around 84% were male. Previous treatment with anti-PD-1, anti-PD-L1 or anti-CTLA-4 therapy was allowed; about 37% had received some. Study-level findings and limits: Relative to CD4+ cells, CD8+ T cells on average had more expanded clones.

Worth noting for this clone: Its specificity is not known.

Autoimmune disease history or systemic immunosuppression excluded patients. Germline CDR1 is SEHNR and CDR2 is FQNEAQ (reference sequence). The V gene end was trimmed by 3 bases and the J gene end by 5 bases; junction bases not matched to a gene: 1. The CDR3 contains 14 residues. Sequenced by immunoSEQ multiplex PCR; TCRdb stores in-frame clones only, minus some. The sample shows over 40,000 clones, 70% to 90% of them seen only once. The sequence was obtained from an adult with an advanced solid tumor such as melanoma, head and neck, liver or kidney cancer. This chain uses TRBV7-9 with TRBJ1-4, with TRBD1 identical over 9 bases. Sample: CD4+ or CD8+ T cells sorted from blood, taken in a trial of the OX40 agonist ivuxolimab. The CDR3 DNA reads as TGTGCCAGCAGCTTCGGGACAGGGAATGAAAAACTGTTTTTT. Protein sequence: CASSFGTGNEKLFF.